This T cell receptor (beta chain) appears in the sequencing data of a study of blood T cell repertoires in COVID-19. As for the study in general: Both acute and convalescent COVID-19 samples were obtained from the United States, Italy and Spain. The cDNA or gDNA used as material had been derived from T cells, B-cell-depleted T cells, or PBMCs.

Patients at the Seattle site were enrolled during active infection and followed longitudinally. How the authors handled the data: Amplification with reference gene primers provided the estimates of nucleated cell counts. TCRdb keeps only in-frame clones here, not all; method: immunoSEQ multiplex PCR. The D gene and trimming were derived from the DNA, and the V and J assignments and clone size from that table. The sample lists 200,000 to 250,000 clones; about 90% were seen once. Germline loops: CDR1 MRHNA, CDR2 SNTAGT. V lost 5 bases, J lost 1 base, and 11 bases lay in between. The CDR3 has 15 residues.

The origin of this receptor is a man younger than 40 with COVID-19, enrolled during active disease. The material sequenced was peripheral blood. This chain links TRBV6-4 with TRBJ2-2; perhaps TRBD1 as D (6 bases). The CDR3 protein is CASSQPTGNTGELFF. CDR3 DNA: TGTGCCAGCAGTCAACCGACAGGGAACACCGGGGAGCTGTTTTTT.